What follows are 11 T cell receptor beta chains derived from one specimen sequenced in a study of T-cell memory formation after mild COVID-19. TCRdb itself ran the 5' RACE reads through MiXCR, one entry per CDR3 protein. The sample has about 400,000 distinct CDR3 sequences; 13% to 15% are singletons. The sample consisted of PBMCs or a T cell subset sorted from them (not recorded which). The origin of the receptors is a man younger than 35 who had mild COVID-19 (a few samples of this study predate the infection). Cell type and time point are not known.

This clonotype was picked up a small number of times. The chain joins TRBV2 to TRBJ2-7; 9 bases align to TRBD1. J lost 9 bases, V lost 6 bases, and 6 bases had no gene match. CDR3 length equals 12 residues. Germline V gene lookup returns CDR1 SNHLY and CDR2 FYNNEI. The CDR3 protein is CASSPDRGWQYV. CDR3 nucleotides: TGTGCCAGCAGCCCGGACAGGGGATGGCAGTACGTC.

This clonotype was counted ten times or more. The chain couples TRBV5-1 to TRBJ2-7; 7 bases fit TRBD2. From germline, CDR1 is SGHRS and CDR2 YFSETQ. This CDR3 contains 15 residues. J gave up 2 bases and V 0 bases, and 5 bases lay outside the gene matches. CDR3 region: CASSLVGGTTYEQYF. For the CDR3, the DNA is TGCGCCAGCAGCTTGGTCGGGGGGACCACCTACGAGCAGTACTTC. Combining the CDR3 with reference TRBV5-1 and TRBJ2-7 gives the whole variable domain KAGVTQTPRYLIKTRGQQVTLSCSPISGHRSVSWYQQTPGQGLQFLFEYFSETQRNKGNFPGRFSGRQFSNSRSEMNVSTLELGDSALYLCASSLVGGTTYEQYFGPGTRLTVT.

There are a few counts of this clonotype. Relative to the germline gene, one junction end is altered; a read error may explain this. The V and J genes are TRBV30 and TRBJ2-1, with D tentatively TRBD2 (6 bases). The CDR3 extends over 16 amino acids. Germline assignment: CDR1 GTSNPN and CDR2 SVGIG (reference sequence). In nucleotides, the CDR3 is TGTGCCTGGAGTGTAGCTGGGACTCACTACTACAATGAGAAGTTCTTC. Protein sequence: CAWSVAGTHYYNEKFF.

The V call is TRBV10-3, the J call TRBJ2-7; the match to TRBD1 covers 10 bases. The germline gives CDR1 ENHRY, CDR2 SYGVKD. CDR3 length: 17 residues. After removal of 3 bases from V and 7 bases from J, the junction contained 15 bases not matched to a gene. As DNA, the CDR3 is TGTGCCATCAGTGACTCTGATACAAGACAGGGGGCGAGAGAGCAGTACGTC. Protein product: CAISDSDTRQGAREQYV.

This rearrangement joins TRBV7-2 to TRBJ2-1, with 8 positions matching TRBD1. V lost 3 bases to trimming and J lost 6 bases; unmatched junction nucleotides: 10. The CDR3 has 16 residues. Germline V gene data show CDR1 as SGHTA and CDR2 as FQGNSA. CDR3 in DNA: TGTGCCAGCAGCTTCTTTGGAGGACAGGGCGCCAATGAGCAGTTCTTC. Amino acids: CASSFFGGQGANEQFF.

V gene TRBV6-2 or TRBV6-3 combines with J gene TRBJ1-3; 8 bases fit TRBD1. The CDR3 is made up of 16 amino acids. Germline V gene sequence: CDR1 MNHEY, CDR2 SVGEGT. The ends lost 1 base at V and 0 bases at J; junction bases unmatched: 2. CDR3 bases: TGTGCCAGCAGTTACTGGGGGACAGGCTCTGGAAACACCATATATTTT. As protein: CASSYWGTGSGNTIYF.

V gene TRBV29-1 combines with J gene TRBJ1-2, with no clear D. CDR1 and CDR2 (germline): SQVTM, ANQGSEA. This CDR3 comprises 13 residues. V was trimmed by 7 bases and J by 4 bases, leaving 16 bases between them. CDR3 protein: CSAVNIRSYGYTF. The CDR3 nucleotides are TGCAGCGCAGTGAACATAAGGAGCTATGGCTACACCTTC.

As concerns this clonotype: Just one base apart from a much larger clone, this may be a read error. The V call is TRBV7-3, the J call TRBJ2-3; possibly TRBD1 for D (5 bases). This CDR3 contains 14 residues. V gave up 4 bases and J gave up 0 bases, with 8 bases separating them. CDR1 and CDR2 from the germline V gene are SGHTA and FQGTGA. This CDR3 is CASSSDTSTDTQYF. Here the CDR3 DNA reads TGTGCCAGCAGCTCGGACACTAGCACAGATACGCAGTATTTT. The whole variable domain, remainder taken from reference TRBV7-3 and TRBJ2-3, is GAGVSQTPSNKVTEKGKYVELRCDPISGHTALYWYRQSLGQGPEFLIYFQGTGAADDSGLPNDRFFAVRPEGSVSTLKIQRTERGDSAVYLCASSSDTSTDTQYFGPGTRLTVL.

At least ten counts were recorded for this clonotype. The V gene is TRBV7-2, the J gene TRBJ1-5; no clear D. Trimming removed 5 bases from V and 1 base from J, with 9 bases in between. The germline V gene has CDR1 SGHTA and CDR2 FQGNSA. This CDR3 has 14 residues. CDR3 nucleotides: TGTGCCAGCAGCCCAACCCGGAGCAATCAGCCCCAGCATTTT. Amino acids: CASSPTRSNQPQHF.

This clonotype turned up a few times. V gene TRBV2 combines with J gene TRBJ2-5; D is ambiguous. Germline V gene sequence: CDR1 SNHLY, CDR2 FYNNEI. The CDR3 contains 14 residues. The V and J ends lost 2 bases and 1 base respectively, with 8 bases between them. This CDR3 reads CASSERTIQETQYF. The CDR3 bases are TGTGCCAGCAGTGAACGGACGATCCAAGAGACCCAGTACTTC.

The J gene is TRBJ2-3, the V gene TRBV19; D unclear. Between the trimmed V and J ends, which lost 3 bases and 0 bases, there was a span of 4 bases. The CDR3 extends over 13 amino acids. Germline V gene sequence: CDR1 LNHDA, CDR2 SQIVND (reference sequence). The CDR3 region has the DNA TGTGCCAGTAGTATGGGCAGCACAGATACGCAGTATTTT. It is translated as CASSMGSTDTQYF.